These 7 T cell receptor beta chains originate from one sample sequenced in a study of tissue T cells after allogeneic stem cell transplantation. Some clones are missing from TCRdb's copy, which holds only in-frame ones; the method was immunoSEQ multiplex PCR. Among 40,000 to 50,000 clones listed, around 66% were seen once. The sequenced sample consisted of sorted cells pooled from one or two spleens. Receptor source: a pool of C57BL/6 mice in good health.

As regards this clone: Each gene name is a mouse one. Sequencing ends 1 residue short of the CDR3 end; the germline J gene provides the rest. The J gene is TRBJ2-7, the V gene TRBV13-2; D is possibly TRBD2 (7 bases). V was cut by 2 bases and J by 0 bases, with 12 bases left in between. CDR1 is NNHNN and CDR2 is SYGAGS in the germline V gene (reference sequence). The CDR3 runs to 15 residues. The DNA read from the CDR3 is TGTGCCAGCGGTGAAGGAGGGGGGCACTCCTATGAACAGTAC. This encodes CASGEGGGHSYEQY. The entire CDR3 reads CASGEGGGHSYEQYF.

Only one count was recorded for this clone. Gene names and germline refer to mouse. The read comes to an end 1 residue before the CDR3 does, leaving the germline J gene to fill in the end. The rearrangement uses TRBV5 and TRBJ2-5; 8 bases are a match to TRBD2. Germline V gives CDR1 LGHNA, CDR2 YNLKQL (reference sequence). After removal of 0 bases from V and 3 bases from J, the junction contained 2 bases not matched to a gene. This CDR3 is built from 15 residues. Incomplete CDR3 DNA: TGTGCCAGCAGCCAAGAAAACTGGGGGCAAGACACCCAGTAC. As protein: CASSQENWGQDTQY. The complete CDR3 protein is CASSQENWGQDTQYF.

Concerning this clone: Germline and genes: mouse. The read falls 1 residue short of the CDR3 end, and the missing part is taken from the germline J gene. The chain has TRBV13-3 and TRBJ2-1, with 14 bases matching TRBD2. V dropped 0 bases and J dropped 7; count of bases not matched to a gene: 6. CDR1 is NNHDY and CDR2 is SYVADS in the germline V gene. There are 17 residues in the CDR3. CDR3 sequence: CASSDARDWGGRAEQFF. CDR3 DNA, as far as it was read: TGTGCCAGCAGTGATGCAAGGGACTGGGGGGGCCGGGCTGAGCAGTTC.

This clone was seen a few times. Gene names follow the mouse nomenclature. The CDR3 end lies 1 residue beyond the end of the read and is filled in from the germline J gene. The V call is TRBV3, the J call TRBJ2-7; 9 bases match TRBD2. The V and J ends lost 5 bases and 0 bases, in that order; junction bases with no gene match: 5. CDR3 length: 15 amino acids. CDR1 is SNHLY and CDR2 is FYNGKV in the germline V gene (reference sequence). CDR3 loop: CASSPPGGDSYEQYF. The part of the CDR3 DNA that was read is TGTGCCAGCAGCCCCCCTGGGGGGGACTCCTATGAACAGTAC.

A word on this clone: Gene names follow the mouse nomenclature. The CDR3 extends 1 residue past the end of the read, so its final part is completed from the germline J gene. V and J are TRBV19 and TRBJ1-1, with TRBD1 identical over 8 bases. V gave up 4 bases and J gave up 0 bases; unmatched junction bases: 2. Germline CDR1 and CDR2: FNHDT and SITEND (reference sequence). This CDR3 has 14 residues. CDR3 DNA, as far as it was read: TGTGCCAGCAGTTGGACAGGGCCAAACACAGAAGTCTTC. Protein sequence: CASSWTGPNTEVF. The entire CDR3 reads CASSWTGPNTEVFF. Supplemented by reference TRBV19 and TRBJ1-1, the full variable domain reads GGIITQTPKFLIGQEGQKLTLKCQQNFNHDTMYWYRQDSGKGLRLIYYSITENDLQKGDLSEGYDASREKKSSFSLTVTSAQKNEMAVFLCASSWTGPNTEVFFGKGTRLTVV.

This clone was found a few times. Any gene name here is a mouse gene name. Read data end 1 residue before the CDR3 end; the end is taken from the germline J gene. The V and J genes are TRBV13-2 and TRBJ1-1; weak D call: TRBD1 (5 bases). The germline V and J ends were trimmed by 0 bases and 5 bases, with 8 bases remaining between them. This CDR3 contains 13 residues. CDR1 and CDR2 from the germline V gene are NNHNN and SYGAGS (reference sequence). The CDR3 bases that were read are TGTGCCAGCGGTGATGACGGGGGGACAGAAGTCTTC. It is translated as CASGDDGGTEVF. The whole CDR3 protein reads CASGDDGGTEVFF.

Comments on this clone: Genes and germline are mouse. The read ends 1 residue early relative to the CDR3; the germline J gene fills the gap. The genes are TRBV13-3 and TRBJ2-2; D is possibly TRBD1 (6 bases). V shed 5 bases and J shed 5 bases, with 7 bases lying between them. The CDR3 length is 12 residues. The germline CDR1 and CDR2 sequences are NNHDY and SYVADS. The part of the CDR3 DNA that was read is TGTGCCAGCAGGACAGGTACCGGGCAGCTCTAC. Translation: CASRTGTGQLY. The complete CDR3 reads CASRTGTGQLYF.